This is a list of T cell receptor beta chains from one sample in a study of blood T cell repertoires in COVID-19. Generated by immunoSEQ multiplex PCR, the TCRdb table keeps only in-frame clones and is missing some. The sample has just over 150,000 clones; about 90% are singletons. The specimen was peripheral blood. These receptors came from a man aged 30 to 45 with COVID-19, enrolled during active disease. CDR3s leave out the opening cysteine and the closing phenylalanine or tryptophan. The D gene is left open where the match is weak.

>TRBJ2-1|.|TRBV14
ASSRRDSYNEQF
>TRBJ2-3|TRBD1|TRBV5-1
ASTSTGAPDTQY
>TRBJ1-6|.|TRBV10-3
ATSPELQSPLH
>TRBJ1-1|TRBD1|TRBV7-2
ASSNGQGALYTEAF
>TRBJ1-4|.|TRBV2
ASSPPGRGEKLF
>TRBJ1-1|.|TRBV5-6
ASSLDRRNTEAF
>TRBJ2-2|.|TRBV11-2
ASSPRAVANTGELF
>TRBJ2-3|.|TRBV5-1
ASSPRSGQVRTRTDTQY
>TRBJ1-1|.|TRBV25-1
ASRSGPNTEAF
>TRBJ2-3|.|TRBV6-5
ASSYETNRVDTQY
>TRBJ2-7|.|TRBV19
ASSIMIAGPAGLYEQY
>TRBJ2-5|.|TRBV6-2/TRBV6-3
ASSSSETQY
>TRBJ2-1|TRBD2|TRBV19
ASSDQAGSSYNEQF
>TRBJ1-2|TRBD1|TRBV27
PFSGGLRNYGYT
>TRBJ2-1|TRBD2|TRBV28
ASSPGGSGKGNEQF
>TRBJ2-3|TRBD1|TRBV15
ATSRAGGTGHTDTQY
>TRBJ1-2|TRBD1|TRBV2
ASSDFLSGRISGQEDNYGYT
>TRBJ1-4|TRBD1|TRBV6-5
ASSYLGQGLRKLF
>TRBJ1-2|.|TRBV7-2
ASSLAQEGGYT
>TRBJ1-1|.|TRBV5-1
ASSLARQQGRNTEAF
>TRBJ1-3|.|TRBV10-3
ATNDQGSGNTIY
>TRBJ2-5|.|TRBV2
ASRGTRQETQY
>TRBJ1-1|.|TRBV6-5
ATYTGNTEAF
>TRBJ2-3|TRBD1|TRBV10-3
AIMAISVGQQVTDTQY
>TRBJ2-7|.|TRBV9
ASSVEGQDYYEQY
>TRBJ2-7|.|TRBV29-1
SARRAYEQY
>TRBJ2-6|.|TRBV19
ATRQTASIPGANVLT
>TRBJ2-3|.|TRBV2
ASIRQGTDTQY
>TRBJ2-7|.|TRBV2
ASKDSGFYEQY
>TRBJ2-7|.|TRBV11-2
ASSRGGNLPYEQY
>TRBJ2-1|TRBD1|TRBV19
ASSITDRVGNEQF
>TRBJ2-5|TRBD2|TRBV7-6
ASSLKTGGSEQETQY
>TRBJ2-6|TRBD1|TRBV5-4
ASTPGQGIGTGANVLT
>TRBJ2-5|.|TRBV7-8
ASSLGGTTGTQY
>TRBJ1-1|TRBD1|TRBV29-1
SVSGGQYSYTEAF
>TRBJ1-6|.|TRBV28
ASTSYGQPNSPLH
>TRBJ2-7|TRBD1|TRBV4-3
ASSQDRGRGSEQY
>TRBJ2-3|.|TRBV7-8
ASSLGEIGYTQY
>TRBJ1-4|.|TRBV28
ASSLLGAWEKLF
>TRBJ1-5|.|TRBV24-1
ATSGGGQSSNQPQH
>TRBJ1-4|TRBD1|TRBV7-2
ASSLQWTGYGEEKLF
>TRBJ1-2|TRBD1|TRBV5-1
ASSSTGALEANYGYT
>TRBJ1-2|TRBD1|TRBV28
VVGTGEAGYT
>TRBJ2-7|.|TRBV27
ASSHSGTQSYEQY
>TRBJ2-3|TRBD2|TRBV30
AWSVGAGALDTQY
>TRBJ2-7|.|TRBV28
ASSFKVSGPSYEQY
>TRBJ2-3|.|TRBV11-3
ASSPSVGRASTDTQY